These 32 T cell receptor beta chains originate from one sample sequenced in a study of shared clonotypes between healthy human individuals. Clones were sequenced by immunoSEQ multiplex PCR, and TCRdb holds only the in-frame ones, with some missing. Among approximately 740,000 clones listed, 90% to 95% were seen once. The naive CD8 fraction comprised CD45RO-negative cells positively selected for CCR7 and excluded terminally differentiated effector memory CD45RA+ cells. The sequencing sample was made of naive CD8+ T cells sorted from blood. These receptors originate from a man under 40 in good health.

The count of this clone is one. The genes are TRBV5-4 and TRBJ1-1; 7 positions agree with TRBD1. V was clipped by 1 base and J by 1 base; unmatched bases: 4. The length of the CDR3 is 15 residues. Germline V gene data show CDR1 as SGHNT and CDR2 as YYREEE (reference sequence). CDR3 DNA: TGTGCCAGCAGCTTGTTGACAGGGCAGAACACTGAAGCTTTCTTT. This translates into CASSLLTGQNTEAFF. The variable domain in full, with the rest retrieved from reference TRBV5-4 and TRBJ1-1, is ETGVTQSPTHLIKTRGQQVTLRCSSQSGHNTVSWYQQALGQGPQFIFQYYREEENGRGNFPPRFSGLQFPNYSSELNVNALELDDSALYLCASSLLTGQNTEAFFGQGTRLTVV.

This clone has just one count. The chain uses TRBV4-1 and TRBJ2-1; D not resolved. Looked up from germline, CDR1 is MGHRA and CDR2 is YSYEKL. The CDR3 is 15 amino acids. V was clipped by 4 bases and J by 4 bases, with 14 bases between them. The CDR3 reads CASSRLDSVYNEQFF. For the CDR3, the DNA is TGCGCCAGCAGCCGCCTAGACTCGGTGTACAATGAGCAGTTCTTC.

The J gene is TRBJ2-1, the V gene TRBV7-3, with TRBD2 matching 15 bases. CDR1 is SGHTA, CDR2 FQGTGA, per germline. The CDR3 has 16 amino acids. Losses at the gene ends were 5 bases for V and 6 bases for J; bases not matched to a gene: 5. CDR3 loop: CASSPGLAGGSNEQFF. The CDR3 nucleotides read TGTGCCAGCAGCCCGGGACTAGCGGGAGGAAGCAATGAGCAGTTCTTC.

The chain is built from TRBV7-9 and TRBJ2-2; 12 bases line up with TRBD2. Germline CDR1 and CDR2: SEHNR and FQNEAQ (reference sequence). After removal of 4 bases from V and 5 bases from J, the junction contained 2 bases not matched to a gene. The CDR3 runs to 15 residues. The CDR3 DNA sequence: TGTGCCAGCAGCTCGACTAGCGGGAGTACCGGGGAGCTGTTTTTT. Encoded protein: CASSSTSGSTGELFF. Looking up the rest from reference TRBV7-9 and TRBJ2-2 gives the full variable domain: DTGVSQNPRHKITKRGQNVTFRCDPISEHNRLYWYRQTLGQGPEFLTYFQNEAQLEKSRLLSDRFSAERPKGSFSTLEIQRTEQGDSAMYLCASSSTSGSTGELFFGEGSRLTVL.

The sample holds one count of this clone. This chain joins TRBV2 and TRBJ1-4; D is undetermined. In germline, CDR1 is SNHLY, CDR2 FYNNEI. The CDR3 totals 15 residues. With 10 bases removed from V and 4 bases from J, the gap between germline ends came to 19 bases. For the CDR3, the DNA is TGTGCCACCCTTGGGCGGATTGGGAGTAATGAAAAACTGTTTTTT. Translating it yields CATLGRIGSNEKLFF.

This clone appeared a single time. CDR3 protein: CASSHLTENTEAFF. CDR3 sequence (DNA): TGCGCCAGCAGCCACCTGACAGAGAACACTGAAGCTTTCTTT. J is TRBJ1-1 and V is TRBV4-1; a possible D gene is TRBD1 (5 bases). The CDR3 covers 14 residues. The germline gives CDR1 MGHRA, CDR2 YSYEKL. The V and J ends lost 3 bases and 1 base respectively, with 9 bases between them.

The V call is TRBV7-2, the J call TRBJ2-7; D is perhaps TRBD1 (5 bases). The CDR3 runs to 15 residues. CDR1 and CDR2 from the germline V gene are SGHTA and FQGNSA. V was pared by 1 base and J by 3 bases, with 13 bases between. The CDR3 DNA reads TGTGCCAGCAGCTTAGATGATGCAGGGCTCTACGAGCAGTACTTC. Amino acids: CASSLDDAGLYEQYF.

The CDR3 spells CASSLKDLAGAGYNEQFF. CDR3 coding DNA: TGTGCCAGCAGCCTTAAAGATCTAGCGGGAGCTGGGTACAATGAGCAGTTCTTC. The V call is TRBV7-8, the J call TRBJ2-1; 10 bases map to TRBD2. The CDR3 contains 18 residues. Germline CDR1 reads SGHVS; CDR2 reads FQNEAQ. The trim removed 5 bases at V and 4 bases at J, leaving 14 bases unmatched.

The rearrangement links TRBV4-3 to TRBJ2-3; possible D gene TRBD2, 5 bases. The CDR3 runs 13 residues. V shed 1 base and J shed 7 bases, with 9 bases lying between them. Germline CDR1 LGHNA, CDR2 YSLEER. The CDR3 here is CASSQGEGHTQYF. The CDR3, as DNA: TGCGCCAGCAGCCAAGGAGAGGGCCATACGCAGTATTTT.

A note on this clone: Germline and junction disagree at one end, which may indicate a read error. The J gene is TRBJ1-5, the V gene TRBV6-5; no clear D. The CDR3 has 16 residues. The germline gives CDR1 MNHEY, CDR2 SVGAGI. CDR3 coding DNA: TGTGCCAGCAGCTACTCATGGCGAGATAGCAATCAGCCCCAGCATTTT. Residues: CASSYSWRDSNQPQHF.

The chain uses TRBV7-7 and TRBJ2-5, with D possibly called TRBD1 or TRBD2 (5 bases each). The CDR3 is made up of 13 amino acids. Germline V gene lookup returns CDR1 SSHAT and CDR2 FNYEAQ (reference sequence). With 2 bases removed from V and 3 bases from J, the gap between germline ends came to 7 bases. The CDR3 coding sequence is TGTGCCAGCAGCTTACAGGGAGAAGAGACCCAGTACTTC. It yields the protein CASSLQGEETQYF.

The rearrangement links TRBV2 to TRBJ1-6; D remains ambiguous. CDR3 size: 16 residues. V was trimmed by 2 bases and J by 0 bases, leaving 8 bases between them. Germline V lookup: CDR1 SNHLY, CDR2 FYNNEI. CDR3: CASSETSTSYNSPLHF. CDR3 in DNA: TGTGCCAGCAGTGAAACCAGCACCTCCTATAATTCACCCCTCCACTTT.

The chain recombines TRBV15 with TRBJ2-3; no firm D call. Trimming removed 0 bases from V and 4 bases from J, with 17 bases in between. The germline V gene has CDR1 LNHNV and CDR2 YYDKDF (reference sequence). The CDR3 covers 17 residues. This CDR3 reads CATSRDLGTFHADTQYF. As DNA, the CDR3 is TGTGCCACCAGCAGAGATTTGGGAACGTTTCACGCAGATACGCAGTATTTT.

The chain is built from TRBV13 and TRBJ2-7; D remains unclear. Germline assignment: CDR1 PRHDT and CDR2 FYEKMQ (reference sequence). Deletions cut 4 bases from V and 1 base from J, with 5 bases between. The CDR3 is made up of 12 amino acids. CDR3 nucleotide sequence: TGTGCCAGCAGCTCTCTTTCCTACGAGCAGTACTTC. Translated: CASSSLSYEQYF.

This clone was seen only a few times. The rearrangement links TRBV4-3 to TRBJ2-7; D remains unclear. This CDR3 has 11 residues. Germline CDR1 is LGHNA and CDR2 is YSLEER. V was cut by 4 bases and J by 6 bases, with 7 bases left in between. The CDR3 here is CASSLPAEQYF. The CDR3 coding sequence is TGCGCCAGCAGCCTACCGGCCGAGCAGTACTTC.

This chain links TRBV5-1 with TRBJ2-1; D is perhaps TRBD2 (6 bases). Germline CDR1 SGHRS, CDR2 YFSETQ. The CDR3 covers 11 residues. Trimming cost V 3 bases and J 8 bases, with 6 bases left between them. CDR3 sequence: CASSWGDEQFF. The CDR3 nucleotides read TGCGCCAGCAGCTGGGGGGATGAGCAGTTCTTC.

The chain links TRBV12-5 to TRBJ1-1; D unresolved. Germline V gene data show CDR1 as LGHNT and CDR2 as FRNRAP. The germline V and J ends were trimmed by 2 bases and 1 base, with 5 bases remaining between them. There are 13 residues in the CDR3. The CDR3: CASGLTTNTEAFF. The CDR3 nucleotides read TGTGCTAGTGGTTTGACAACGAACACTGAAGCTTTCTTT.

This chain links TRBV27 with TRBJ1-1; a weak D match, TRBD1 (6 bases). Trimming took 8 bases from V and 5 from J, leaving 18 bases between them. This CDR3 spans 14 amino acids. Per germline, CDR1 MNHEY and CDR2 SMNVEV (reference sequence). The CDR3 bases are TGTGCCAGCGGACTACAGGGAGGGCAAACTGAAGCTTTCTTT. Its translation is CASGLQGGQTEAFF.

The table lists this clone with a count of one. The chain links TRBV19 to TRBJ1-5; no firm D call. The ends were cut back, 4 bases at V and 9 bases at J, with 7 bases in the middle. Germline V gene data show CDR1 as LNHDA and CDR2 as SQIVND (reference sequence). This CDR3 comprises 11 residues. The CDR3 DNA follows: TGTGCCAGTAGTACCCCGGGGCCCCAGCATTTT. Amino acids: CASSTPGPQHF.

Concerning this clone: Relative to the germline gene, one junction end is altered; a read error may explain this. CDR3 sequence (DNA): TGTGCTAGTAACTCCCGTACCGACTACAATGAGCAGTTCTTC. Protein: CASNSRTDYNEQFF. This chain joins TRBV19 and TRBJ2-1; D is unclear. The CDR3 has 14 amino acids. The germline V gene encodes CDR1 LNHDA and CDR2 SQIVND (reference sequence).

V is TRBV6-7 and J is TRBJ1-4; a weak D match, TRBD1 (6 bases). TRBV6-7 is treated as an ORF (open reading frame) with a function not yet certain. The CDR3 is made up of 13 amino acids. The ends were cut back, 10 bases at V and 8 bases at J, with 17 bases in the middle. Here the CDR3 reads CATGVCVGEKLFF. In nucleotides, the CDR3 is TGTGCCACAGGGGTTTGCGTAGGAGAAAAACTGTTTTTT.

The J gene is TRBJ2-1, the V gene TRBV5-4, with D possibly being TRBD1 (6 bases). CDR1 and CDR2 (germline): SGHNT, YYREEE (reference sequence). The CDR3 is 13 residues long. The V end was cut by 2 bases, the J end by 8 bases, with 11 bases between. The CDR3 bases are TGTGCCAGCAGCTTTCAGGGGAGCCATGAGCAGTTCTTC. Translating gives CASSFQGSHEQFF.

This clone has just a few counts. The rearrangement links TRBV28 to TRBJ1-2; the D is unclear. The CDR3 loop spans 14 amino acids. V was shortened by 6 bases and J by 10 bases, with 21 bases between the two germline ends. The germline CDR1 and CDR2 sequences are MDHEN and SYDVKM. CDR3 sequence (DNA): TGTGCCAGCAGACTACCGGATCCAGTCTACGTCTACACCTTC. Protein: CASRLPDPVYVYTF.

V is TRBV7-9 and J is TRBJ2-1, with D hard to call. Trimming took off 5 bases at V and 6 bases at J, with 14 bases between the two ends. CDR1 is SEHNR and CDR2 is FQNEAQ in the germline V gene (reference sequence). CDR3 size: 14 residues. CDR3 nucleotide sequence: TGTGCCAGCAGCCCTCAGAGGCTGGTCAATGAGCAGTTCTTC. Its translation: CASSPQRLVNEQFF.

The rearrangement joins TRBV4-3 to TRBJ2-2; D unclear. Trimming took 0 bases from V and 4 from J, leaving 9 bases between them. CDR1 is LGHNA and CDR2 is YSLEER in the germline V gene. The CDR3 runs to 15 residues. CDR3 DNA: TGCGCCAGCAGCCAAGACCCAGGTGGCACCGGGGAGCTGTTTTTT. The encoded protein is CASSQDPGGTGELFF.

The CDR3 region is CASSSKGSGANVLTF. The CDR3 DNA reads as TGTGCCAGCAGTTCAAAGGGCTCTGGGGCCAACGTCCTGACTTTC. The chain joins TRBV28 to TRBJ2-6; D not certain. This CDR3 has 15 amino acids. Trimming stripped 4 bases from V and 0 bases from J, with 7 bases between. Germline CDR1 is MDHEN and CDR2 is SYDVKM.

This chain links TRBV20-1 with TRBJ2-7; D not resolved. The CDR3 has 10 amino acids. The germline V gene encodes CDR1 DFQATT and CDR2 SNEGSKA (reference sequence). V gave up 4 bases and J gave up 3 bases, with 4 bases separating them. CDR3 nucleotide sequence: TGCAGTGCTAACCTCTACGAGCAGTACTTC. Residues: CSANLYEQYF.

In regard to this clone: The sample carries other DNA sequences with the same CDR3. This chain connects TRBV30 to TRBJ2-1; 12 bases align to TRBD2. The CDR3 consists of 15 residues. Germline-derived CDR1 and CDR2 are GTSNPN and SVGIG (reference sequence). Trimming cost V 0 bases and J 8 bases; bases outside gene matches: 5. The DNA of the CDR3 is TGTGCCTGGAGTGTCGGGCTAGCGGGAGGGGATGAGCAGTTCTTC. It specifies CAWSVGLAGGDEQFF.

The V gene is TRBV9, the J gene TRBJ2-3; 10 positions agree with TRBD2. The J segment lost 2 bases and the V segment lost 2 bases, leaving 2 bases of the junction unmatched. The CDR3 consists of 15 residues. Per the germline V gene, CDR1 is SGDLS and CDR2 is YYNGEE. In DNA, the CDR3 is TGTGCCAGCAGCGTGCTAGCGGGAGCCACAGATACGCAGTATTTT. Protein sequence: CASSVLAGATDTQYF.

This clone came up once. The V gene is TRBV13, the J gene TRBJ2-7; D not certain. The CDR3 length is 15 residues. The germline V gene encodes CDR1 PRHDT and CDR2 FYEKMQ (reference sequence). The ends were cut back, 3 bases at V and 2 bases at J, with 14 bases in the middle. The CDR3 DNA sequence: TGTGCCAGCAGCTTTGGAACAGCCGATACCTACGAGCAGTACTTC. It codes for CASSFGTADTYEQYF.

The gene calls are TRBV11-2 and TRBJ1-4, with 7 nucleotides matching TRBD1. The junction had 14 bases not matched to a gene; V was cut back by 3 bases and J by 7 bases. Germline values: CDR1 SGHAT, CDR2 FQNNGV. The CDR3 covers 17 residues. CDR3 nucleotides: TGTGCCAGCAGCTTGGTGCGGGACAGTGACTCGCTTGAAAAACTGTTTTTT. It is translated as CASSLVRDSDSLEKLFF.

CDR3 DNA sequence: TGTGCCAGCAGCTTAAAGGAGACCCAGGGGGCGCGGGAGACCCAGTACTTC. Translating it yields CASSLKETQGARETQYF. This chain links TRBV5-4 with TRBJ2-5; 8 positions match TRBD1. With 2 bases clipped from V and 5 bases from J, the junction kept 14 bases outside the gene matches. Germline V gene lookup returns CDR1 SGHNT and CDR2 YYREEE (reference sequence). This CDR3 is built from 17 residues.